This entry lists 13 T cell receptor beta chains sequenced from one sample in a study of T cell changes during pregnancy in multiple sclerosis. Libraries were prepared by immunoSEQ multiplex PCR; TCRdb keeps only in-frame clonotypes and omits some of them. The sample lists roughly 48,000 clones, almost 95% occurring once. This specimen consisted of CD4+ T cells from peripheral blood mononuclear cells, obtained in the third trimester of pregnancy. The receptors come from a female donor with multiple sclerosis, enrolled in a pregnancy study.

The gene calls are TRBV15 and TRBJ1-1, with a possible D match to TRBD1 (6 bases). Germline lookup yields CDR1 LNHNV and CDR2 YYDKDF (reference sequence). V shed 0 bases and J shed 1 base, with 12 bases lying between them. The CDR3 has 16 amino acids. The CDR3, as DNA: TGTGCCACCAGCAGAGATTATCCAGGGGCGAACACTGAAGCTTTCTTT. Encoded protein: CATSRDYPGANTEAFF.

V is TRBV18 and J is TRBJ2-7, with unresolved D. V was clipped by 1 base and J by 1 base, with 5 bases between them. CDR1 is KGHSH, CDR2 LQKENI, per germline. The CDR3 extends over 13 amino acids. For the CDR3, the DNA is TGTGCCAGCTCACCACAGCCTTCCTACGAGCAGTACTTC. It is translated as CASSPQPSYEQYF.

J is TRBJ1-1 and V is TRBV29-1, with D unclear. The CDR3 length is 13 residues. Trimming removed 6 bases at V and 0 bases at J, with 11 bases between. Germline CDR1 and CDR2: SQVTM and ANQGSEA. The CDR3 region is CSVLSGMNTEAFF. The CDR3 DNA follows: TGCAGCGTACTTTCAGGAATGAACACTGAAGCTTTCTTT.

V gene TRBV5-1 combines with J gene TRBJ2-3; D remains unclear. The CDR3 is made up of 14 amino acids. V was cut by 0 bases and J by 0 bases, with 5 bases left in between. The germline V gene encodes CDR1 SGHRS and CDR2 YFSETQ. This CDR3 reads CASSLGASTDTQYF. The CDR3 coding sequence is TGCGCCAGCAGCTTGGGGGCCAGCACAGATACGCAGTATTTT.

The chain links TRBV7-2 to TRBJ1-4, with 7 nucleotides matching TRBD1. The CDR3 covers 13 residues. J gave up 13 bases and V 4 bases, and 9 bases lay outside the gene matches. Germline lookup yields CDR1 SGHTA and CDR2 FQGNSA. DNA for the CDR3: TGTGCCAGCAGCTCTGACAGGGTAGGACCACTGTTTTTT. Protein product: CASSSDRVGPLFF.

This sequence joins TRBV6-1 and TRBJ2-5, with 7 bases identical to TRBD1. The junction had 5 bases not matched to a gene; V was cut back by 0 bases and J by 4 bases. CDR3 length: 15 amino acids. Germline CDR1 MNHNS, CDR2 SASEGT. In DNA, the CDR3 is TGTGCCAGCAGTGAAGCGCTGACAGGGAGAGAGACCCAGTACTTC. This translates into CASSEALTGRETQYF.

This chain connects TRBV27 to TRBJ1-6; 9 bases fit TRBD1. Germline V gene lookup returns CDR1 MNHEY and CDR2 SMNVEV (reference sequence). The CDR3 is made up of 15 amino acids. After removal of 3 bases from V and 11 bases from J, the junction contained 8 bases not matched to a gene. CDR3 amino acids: CASSLGTGLGAPLHF. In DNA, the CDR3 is TGTGCCAGCAGTTTGGGGACAGGGCTGGGAGCACCCCTCCACTTT.

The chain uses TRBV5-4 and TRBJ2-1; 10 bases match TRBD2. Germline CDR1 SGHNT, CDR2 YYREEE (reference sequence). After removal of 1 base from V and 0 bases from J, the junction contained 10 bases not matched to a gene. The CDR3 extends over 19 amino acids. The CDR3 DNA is TGTGCCAGCAGCTTGCCCACTAGCGGGGCGTTGAGCTCCTACAATGAGCAGTTCTTC. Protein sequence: CASSLPTSGALSSYNEQFF. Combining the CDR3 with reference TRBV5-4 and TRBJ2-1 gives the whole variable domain ETGVTQSPTHLIKTRGQQVTLRCSSQSGHNTVSWYQQALGQGPQFIFQYYREEENGRGNFPPRFSGLQFPNYSSELNVNALELDDSALYLCASSLPTSGALSSYNEQFFGPGTRLTVL.

This CDR3 is CASQREKSYEQYF. CDR3 DNA sequence: TGTGCAAGCCAGAGGGAAAAGTCTTACGAGCAGTACTTC. The chain carries TRBV2 and TRBJ2-7; D is possibly TRBD2 (5 bases). This CDR3 region has 13 residues. From germline, CDR1 is SNHLY and CDR2 FYNNEI.

The CDR3 DNA is TGTGCCAGCAGCGTCACGGGCACAGATACGCAGTATTTT. Protein sequence: CASSVTGTDTQYF. The chain joins TRBV7-3 to TRBJ2-3, with unresolved D. Germline CDR1 is SGHTA and CDR2 is FQGTGA. The CDR3 totals 13 residues. The V and J ends lost 5 bases and 1 base respectively, with 7 bases between them.

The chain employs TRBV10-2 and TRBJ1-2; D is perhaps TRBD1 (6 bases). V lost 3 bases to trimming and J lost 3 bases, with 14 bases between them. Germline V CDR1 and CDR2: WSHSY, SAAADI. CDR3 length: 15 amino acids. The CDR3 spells CASSDLPYRDYGYTF. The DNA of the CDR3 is TGCGCCAGCAGTGACCTCCCCTACAGGGACTATGGCTACACCTTC.

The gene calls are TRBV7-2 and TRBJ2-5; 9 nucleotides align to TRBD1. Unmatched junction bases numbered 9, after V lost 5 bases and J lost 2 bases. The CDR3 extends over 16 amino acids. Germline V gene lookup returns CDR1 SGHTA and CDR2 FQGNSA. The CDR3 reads CASSIGTGLSQETQYF. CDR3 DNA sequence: TGTGCCAGCAGCATCGGGACAGGGTTATCGCAAGAGACCCAGTACTTC.

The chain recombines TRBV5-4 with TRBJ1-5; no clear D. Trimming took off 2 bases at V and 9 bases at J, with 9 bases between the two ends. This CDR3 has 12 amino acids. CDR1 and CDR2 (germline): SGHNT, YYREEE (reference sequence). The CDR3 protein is CASSLNSGPQHF. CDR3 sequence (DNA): TGTGCCAGCAGCTTAAACAGTGGGCCCCAGCATTTT.